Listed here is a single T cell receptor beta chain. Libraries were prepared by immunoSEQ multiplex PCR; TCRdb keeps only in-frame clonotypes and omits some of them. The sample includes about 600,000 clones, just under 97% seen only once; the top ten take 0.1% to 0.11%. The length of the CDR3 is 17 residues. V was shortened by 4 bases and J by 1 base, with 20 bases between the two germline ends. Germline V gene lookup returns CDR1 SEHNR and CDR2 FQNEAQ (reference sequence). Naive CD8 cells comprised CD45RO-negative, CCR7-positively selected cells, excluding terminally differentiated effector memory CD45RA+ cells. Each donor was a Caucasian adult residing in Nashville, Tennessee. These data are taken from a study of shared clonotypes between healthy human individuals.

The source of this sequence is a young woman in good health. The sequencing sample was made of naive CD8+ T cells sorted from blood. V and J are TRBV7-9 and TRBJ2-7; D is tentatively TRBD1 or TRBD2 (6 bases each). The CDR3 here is CASSSPRKGGPSYEQYF. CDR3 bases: TGTGCCAGCAGCTCCCCGAGGAAGGGGGGCCCATCCTACGAGCAGTACTTC.